This is a list of T cell receptor beta chains from one sample in a study of vaccination effects on CD4 cells after COVID-19. These receptors have no identified antigens. The data were produced by immunoSEQ multiplex PCR, yet TCRdb's version contains in-frame clones alone and is incomplete. Found here are tens of thousands of clones, around 81% of them singletons; the top ten hold roughly a tenth. The sequences come from CD4+ T cells from PBMCs cultured with SARS-CoV-2 spike peptides, collected before COVID-19 vaccination. The receptor set was obtained from a human donor who received a COVID-19 vaccine. CDR3s include the opening cysteine and the closing phenylalanine or tryptophan. The order of the fields is V gene, D gene, clone size, J gene, CDR3 protein, CDR3 DNA. A D gene is named only where the DNA matches it firmly. For some rows the clone size is stated as once, few or many, or as a class when expanded; others skip it.

TRBV19,-,-,TRBJ1-6,CASSIRRDIYNSPLHF,TGTGCCAGTAGTATAAGAAGGGACATTTATAATTCACCCCTCCACTTT
TRBV18,-,-,TRBJ2-1,CASSPPGAGVANEQFF,TGTGCCAGCTCACCACCGGGGGCGGGGGTAGCGAATGAGCAGTTCTTC
TRBV18,TRBD1,-,TRBJ2-2,CASSPYRGPNTGELFF,TGTGCCAGCTCACCGTACAGGGGCCCGAACACCGGGGAGCTGTTTTTT
TRBV3-1/TRBV3-2,-,-,TRBJ2-2,CASSPYWDTGELFF,TGTGCCAGCAGCCCGTACTGGGACACCGGGGAGCTGTTTTTT
TRBV28,-,few,TRBJ1-5,CASRKGGVSNQPQHF,TGTGCCAGCAGAAAAGGGGGAGTAAGCAATCAGCCCCAGCATTTT
TRBV9,-,-,TRBJ1-6,CASSVYGVNSPLHF,TGTGCCAGCAGCGTATATGGGGTAAATTCACCCCTCCACTTT
TRBV7-3,-,-,TRBJ1-4,CASSLIRGYRGLGKLFF,TGTGCCAGCAGCTTAATAAGAGGGTATAGGGGATTAGGAAAACTGTTTTTT
TRBV18,-,-,TRBJ2-3,CASRTGAGDTQYF,TGTGCCAGCCGAACGGGGGCTGGAGATACGCAGTATTTT
TRBV3-1/TRBV3-2,-,-,TRBJ1-2,CASSQGVLYNYGYTF,TGTGCCAGCAGCCAAGGGGTTCTTTATAACTATGGCTACACCTTC
TRBV4-3,TRBD1,-,TRBJ1-4,CASSQDLGAGGEKLFF,TGCGCCAGCAGCCAAGACCTGGGGGCAGGGGGCGAAAAACTGTTTTTT
TRBV27,-,-,TRBJ1-1,CASSLRGVAFF,TGTGCCAGCAGTTTACGGGGAGTAGCTTTCTTT
TRBV19,-,-,TRBJ1-5,CASTDRPYSNQPQHF,TGTGCCAGTACCGACAGACCCTATAGCAATCAGCCCCAGCATTTT
TRBV12-3/TRBV12-4,TRBD2,-,TRBJ2-3,CASRLSGGDTQYF,TGTGCCAGCAGGTTGTCGGGGGGAGATACGCAGTATTTT
TRBV12-5,-,-,TRBJ1-4,CASGLAKGGATNEKLFF,TGTGCTAGTGGTTTGGCTAAGGGGGGCGCAACTAATGAAAAACTGTTTTTT
TRBV2,TRBD1,-,TRBJ1-2,CASSIQGPYGYTF,TGTGCCAGCAGCATACAGGGGCCCTATGGCTACACCTTC
TRBV30,-,-,TRBJ2-3,CAWSSFADTQYF,TGTGCCTGGAGCTCCTTCGCAGATACGCAGTATTTT
TRBV9,TRBD1,-,TRBJ2-1,CASSSRTGTGYNEQFF,TGTGCCAGCAGCTCCAGAACCGGGACAGGGTACAATGAGCAGTTCTTC
TRBV7-2,TRBD2,-,TRBJ2-1,CASSLTLGLAGGKNEQFF,TGTGCCAGCAGCCTTACCCTCGGACTAGCGGGGGGCAAAAATGAGCAGTTCTTC
TRBV15,-,-,TRBJ1-5,CATSTGTGGNQPQHF,TGTGCCACCAGCACCGGAACGGGGGGTAATCAGCCCCAGCATTTT
TRBV19,-,many,TRBJ1-2,CASSPGLDGWGYTF,TGTGCCAGTAGTCCCGGGCTGGACGGTTGGGGCTACACCTTC
TRBV24-1,-,-,TRBJ2-2,CATSKPNTGELFF,TGTGCCACCTCTAAACCGAACACCGGGGAGCTGTTTTTT
TRBV3-1/TRBV3-2,-,few,TRBJ2-2,CASSHSLGGNTGELFF,TGTGCCAGCAGCCACTCTTTAGGGGGGAACACCGGGGAGCTGTTTTTT
TRBV6-5,-,medium-sized,TRBJ1-2,CASSYSRLTRDYGYTF,TGTGCCAGCAGTTACTCGAGGTTAACCAGGGACTATGGCTACACCTTC
TRBV7-2,-,-,TRBJ1-4,CASSLVRSANEKLFF,TGTGCCAGCAGCTTAGTTCGGAGTGCTAATGAAAAACTGTTTTTT
TRBV4-1,-,-,TRBJ2-1,CASSSLVVVHEQFF,TGCGCCAGCAGCTCCCTCGTAGTGGTCCATGAGCAGTTCTTC
TRBV19,-,-,TRBJ2-3,CASRGSSTDTQYF,TGTGCCAGTAGGGGCTCCTCCACGGATACGCAGTATTTT
TRBV6-5,TRBD2,-,TRBJ2-5,CASSYGGSGGAETQYF,TGTGCCAGCAGTTACGGAGGTAGCGGGGGGGCGGAGACCCAGTACTTC
TRBV18,TRBD1,-,TRBJ1-4,CASSLTGDNEKLFF,TGTGCCAGCTCATTGACAGGGGATAATGAAAAACTGTTTTTT
TRBV7-3,TRBD2,-,TRBJ2-2,CASSSTPGLGGELFF,TGTGCCAGCAGCTCGACACCGGGACTAGGAGGGGAGCTGTTTTTT
TRBV2,-,-,TRBJ2-5,CASSVWGGALETQYF,TGTGCCAGCAGTGTTTGGGGGGGGGCCTTAGAGACCCAGTACTTC
TRBV24-1,-,-,TRBJ2-2,CATSDPGKGEPGELFF,TGTGCCACCAGTGATCCAGGGAAAGGAGAACCCGGGGAGCTGTTTTTT
TRBV6-6,TRBD1,few,TRBJ2-2,CASSRITTGTGHTGELFF,TGTGCCAGCAGCCGAATTACTACCGGGACAGGCCACACCGGGGAGCTGTTTTTT
TRBV7-3,TRBD1,few,TRBJ2-3,CASSLMSWTGASDTQYF,TGTGCCAGCAGCTTAATGTCCTGGACAGGGGCTTCGGATACGCAGTATTTT
TRBV14,-,-,TRBJ2-3,CASSQVRSLTDTQYF,TGTGCCAGCAGCCAGGTTCGATCCCTCACAGATACGCAGTATTTT
TRBV5-1,-,once,TRBJ2-3,CASSLGSTSTDTQYF,TGCGCCAGCAGCCTGGGCAGCACTAGCACAGATACGCAGTATTTT
TRBV28,TRBD1,-,TRBJ1-4,CASRRGDRDEKLFF,TGTGCCAGCAGGCGAGGGGACAGAGATGAAAAACTGTTTTTT
TRBV10-2,-,-,TRBJ2-2,CASRPTADGTGELFF,TGCGCCAGCAGACCCACCGCGGACGGGACCGGGGAGCTGTTTTTT
TRBV7-2,-,-,TRBJ2-1,CASSLPGSNEQFF,TGTGCCAGCAGCTTACCGGGGAGCAATGAGCAGTTCTTC
TRBV7-9,-,-,TRBJ2-5,CASSFNTSPKTQYF,TGTGCCAGCAGCTTTAATACTAGTCCCAAGACCCAGTACTTC
TRBV5-6,-,-,TRBJ1-1,CASTYISPNTEAFF,TGTGCCAGCACCTACATCAGTCCGAACACTGAAGCTTTCTTT
TRBV5-1,TRBD1,-,TRBJ2-5,CASSLGTGVETQYF,TGCGCCAGCAGCTTGGGTACAGGGGTAGAGACCCAGTACTTC
TRBV19,TRBD1,-,TRBJ2-1,CASSLIQGDNEQFF,TGTGCCAGTAGTTTAATTCAGGGGGACAATGAGCAGTTCTTC
TRBV10-2,-,-,TRBJ2-3,CASSEEGGGRADTQYF,TGCGCCAGCAGTGAGGAGGGGGGGGGCCGGGCAGATACGCAGTATTTT
TRBV28,-,-,TRBJ1-1,CASSLTLWDTEAFF,TGTGCCAGCAGTTTGACACTCTGGGACACTGAAGCTTTCTTT
TRBV29-1,-,few,TRBJ2-2,CSVEEGGRRTPGTGELFF,TGCAGCGTTGAAGAGGGTGGCAGGAGAACTCCGGGCACCGGGGAGCTGTTTTTT